The 26 T cell receptor beta chains reported below all come from one sample, sequenced in a study of shared clonotypes between healthy human individuals (dated by TCRdb to the early 2020s). The receptor library was made with the immunoSEQ multiplex PCR assay. Not all clones reach the TCRdb copy of this immuneACCESS table, which keeps in-frame sequences only. Checked studies attribute under half of the gap to unresolved V genes and leave the rest unexplained. The sample yields about 600,000 clones; 95% to 98% were counted once. The ten largest clones add up to 0.25% to 0.35% of the sample. For the CD8 naive samples, CD45RO-negative cells were positively selected for CCR7, yielding a CD45RA+CCR7+ population from which TemRA cells were excluded. Sequenced input: naive CD8+ T cells sorted from blood. Interpreted using the paper, the cell subset or site label stands for: CD45RA+CCR7+. These receptors were taken from a man aged 30-40 years in good health.

The V and J genes are TRBV15 and TRBJ2-1; possibly TRBD2 for D (6 bases). V was cut by 3 bases and J by 10 bases, with 13 bases left in between. Germline CDR1 reads LNHNV; CDR2 reads YYDKDF (reference sequence). CDR3 length: 13 residues. The CDR3 here is CATSSTSLREQFF. The CDR3 bases are TGTGCCACCAGCAGTACTAGCTTGAGGGAGCAGTTCTTC.

This clone was counted a single time. The V call is TRBV7-9, the J call TRBJ2-3; 7 bases agree with TRBD2. J gave up 4 bases and V 6 bases, and 7 bases lay outside the gene matches. The CDR3 spans 14 residues. Per the germline V gene, CDR1 is SEHNR and CDR2 is FQNEAQ (reference sequence). The CDR3 DNA sequence: TGTGCCAGCAGGCCGACTAGCTTGGCAGATACGCAGTATTTT. It translates to CASRPTSLADTQYF.

The chain recombines TRBV19 with TRBJ1-5; possibly TRBD1 for D (5 bases). Per the germline V gene, CDR1 is LNHDA and CDR2 is SQIVND (reference sequence). The CDR3 is made up of 15 amino acids. V lost 6 bases and J 5 bases, leaving 17 bases between the germline ends. CDR3 nucleotides: TGTGCCAGTAGCCCCCTTAGGGGTGCCGATCAGCCCCAGCATTTT. Translation gives CASSPLRGADQPQHF.

The CDR3 here is CASSQRYYEQYF. Written as DNA, the CDR3 is TGTGCCAGCAGCCAACGCTATTACGAGCAGTACTTC. The gene calls are TRBV14 and TRBJ2-7; D is uncertain. Trimming took 2 bases from V and 4 from J, leaving 6 bases between them. This CDR3 is built from 12 residues. The germline gives CDR1 SGHDN, CDR2 FVKESK.

This chain's CDR3 is CASSLRSVWDTLQETQYF. Here the CDR3 DNA reads TGTGCCAGCAGTTTAAGAAGTGTGTGGGACACCTTGCAAGAGACCCAGTACTTC. The rearrangement joins TRBV27 to TRBJ2-5, with TRBD1 as a possible D gene (6 bases). The CDR3 totals 18 residues. Germline lookup yields CDR1 MNHEY and CDR2 SMNVEV (reference sequence). The V gene lost 2 bases and the J gene lost 2 bases, with 21 bases spanning the gap.

This chain uses TRBV9 with TRBJ1-4; no definite D call. The CDR3 sequence is 13 residues long. Germline CDR1 and CDR2: SGDLS and YYNGEE. With 3 bases removed from V and 8 bases from J, the gap between germline ends came to 11 bases. The CDR3: CASSAPRGEKLFF. The DNA of the CDR3 is TGTGCCAGCAGCGCACCCCGCGGCGAAAAACTGTTTTTT.

V is TRBV4-3 and J is TRBJ2-7; TRBD2 agrees at 7 bases. From germline, CDR1 is LGHNA and CDR2 YSLEER. V shed 8 bases and J 2 bases; nucleotides not matched to a gene: 6. The CDR3 loop spans 13 amino acids. CDR3 in DNA: TGCGCCAGCCCAAGCGGGGAGACCTACGAGCAGTACTTC. This encodes CASPSGETYEQYF.

The CDR3 region is CATSRDSIWTSGSNEQFF. The CDR3 coding sequence is TGTGCCACCAGCAGAGACTCGATTTGGACTAGCGGGAGCAATGAGCAGTTCTTC. This chain joins TRBV15 and TRBJ2-1, with 13 bases that match TRBD2. V trimming: 0 bases; J trimming: 6 bases; junction bases outside the gene matches: 8. The CDR3 covers 18 residues. The germline gives CDR1 LNHNV, CDR2 YYDKDF (reference sequence).

V gene TRBV27 combines with J gene TRBJ2-7; D uncertain. Germline lookup yields CDR1 MNHEY and CDR2 SMNVEV (reference sequence). This CDR3 is 14 amino acids long. The germline V and J ends were trimmed by 3 bases and 2 bases, with 11 bases remaining between them. The CDR3 reads CASSFGLDAYEQYF. The CDR3 DNA sequence: TGTGCCAGCAGTTTTGGGCTAGACGCCTACGAGCAGTACTTC.

This clone was picked up a small number of times. The genes are TRBV6-5 and TRBJ2-2; D is undetermined. Deletions cut 5 bases from V and 7 bases from J, with 11 bases between. The CDR3 totals 13 residues. Germline lookup yields CDR1 MNHEY and CDR2 SVGAGI. CDR3 in DNA: TGTGCCAGCAGTGGACCGTCAGGCGGGGAGCTGTTTTTT. Translated: CASSGPSGGELFF.

With regard to this clone: The sample has other DNA sequences that encode this CDR3 too. V gene TRBV27 combines with J gene TRBJ1-5; 7 bases fit TRBD1. The CDR3 consists of 15 residues. The junction had 6 bases not matched to a gene; V was cut back by 5 bases and J by 2 bases. Germline V gene sequence: CDR1 MNHEY, CDR2 SMNVEV (reference sequence). CDR3 nucleotide sequence: TGTGCCAGCAGTCCCAGGGGGGGTCGCAATCAGCCCCAGCATTTT. The encoded protein is CASSPRGGRNQPQHF.

The chain is built from TRBV7-8 and TRBJ1-1; D might be TRBD1 (5 bases). Trimming pared 1 base from V and 0 bases from J, leaving 9 bases between. From germline, CDR1 is SGHVS and CDR2 FQNEAQ. This CDR3 spans 15 amino acids. The CDR3 nucleotides are TGTGCCAGCAGCTTAGATCAGGGAATGAACACTGAAGCTTTCTTT. Protein product: CASSLDQGMNTEAFF.

This sequence joins TRBV5-1 and TRBJ2-4; TRBD1 matches at 9 bases. The germline V gene has CDR1 SGHRS and CDR2 YFSETQ. The CDR3 length is 15 residues. V shed 3 bases and J 7 bases; nucleotides not matched to a gene: 8. CDR3 region: CASSSTGTGYNIQYF. The CDR3 DNA follows: TGCGCCAGCAGCTCCACCGGGACAGGGTATAACATTCAGTACTTC.

The rearrangement joins TRBV2 to TRBJ2-2, with a weak D call TRBD2 (5 bases). The CDR3 covers 11 residues. Between the trimmed V and J ends, which lost 9 bases and 6 bases, there was a span of 8 bases. CDR1 and CDR2 (germline): SNHLY, FYNNEI. This CDR3 reads CARLVSGELFF. CDR3 sequence (DNA): TGTGCCAGACTAGTTTCCGGGGAGCTGTTTTTT.

This sequence joins TRBV29-1 and TRBJ2-1; D might be TRBD2 (5 bases). V lost 0 bases to trimming and J lost 10 bases, with 13 bases between them. The CDR3 consists of 13 residues. CDR1 and CDR2 (germline): SQVTM, ANQGSEA. Here the CDR3 DNA reads TGCAGCGTTGAAGATCTCAACAGACTAGAGCAGTTCTTC. As protein: CSVEDLNRLEQFF.

The rearrangement joins TRBV11-2 to TRBJ2-7; maybe TRBD1 (5 bases). The CDR3 runs to 14 residues. Germline CDR1 reads SGHAT; CDR2 reads FQNNGV. With 4 bases removed from V and 3 bases from J, the gap between germline ends came to 13 bases. This CDR3 is CASSWQGSLYEQYF. Written as DNA, the CDR3 is TGTGCCAGCAGCTGGCAGGGTTCCCTCTACGAGCAGTACTTC.

This chain joins TRBV7-9 and TRBJ2-1; a possible D gene is TRBD1 (6 bases). Germline CDR1 and CDR2: SEHNR and FQNEAQ (reference sequence). This CDR3 is built from 14 residues. V lost 0 bases to trimming and J lost 10 bases, with 13 bases between them. As DNA, the CDR3 is TGTGCCAGCAGCTTAGCCCCAGGGGCCGGGGAGCAGTTCTTC. This codes for CASSLAPGAGEQFF.

V usage is TRBV13 and J usage is TRBJ2-7; TRBD1 is a possible D gene (6 bases). Germline CDR1 is PRHDT and CDR2 is FYEKMQ (reference sequence). CDR3 length: 13 amino acids. V shed 9 bases and J shed 0 bases, with 12 bases lying between them. The CDR3 protein is CARSEGVSYEQYF. The CDR3 DNA reads as TGTGCCAGAAGCGAGGGGGTCTCCTACGAGCAGTACTTC.

The rearrangement uses TRBV5-6 and TRBJ1-2; a possible D gene is TRBD1 (6 bases). CDR3 size: 15 residues. Germline V gene lookup returns CDR1 SGHDT and CDR2 YYEEEE. V was clipped by 0 bases and J by 6 bases, with 15 bases between them. In nucleotides, the CDR3 is TGTGCCAGCAGCTTGGAAGGGGGAATCTGGGATGGCTACACCTTC. Amino acid sequence: CASSLEGGIWDGYTF.

The rearrangement joins TRBV11-2 to TRBJ2-3, with 9 bases that match TRBD2. J gave up 2 bases and V 2 bases, and 8 bases lay outside the gene matches. The CDR3 consists of 17 residues. Germline lookup yields CDR1 SGHAT and CDR2 FQNNGV. In nucleotides, the CDR3 is TGTGCCAGCAGCTTATCAAGGGCGGGAGGGTACACAGATACGCAGTATTTT. Encoded protein: CASSLSRAGGYTDTQYF.

As for this clone: The sample contains more than one DNA sequence encoding this CDR3. J is TRBJ1-1 and V is TRBV9; 9 bases fit TRBD1. V shed 2 bases, J shed 0 bases, and the junction held 2 bases outside the gene matches. The V gene's germline CDR1 is SGDLS and CDR2 YYNGEE. The CDR3 has 15 residues. CDR3 DNA: TGTGCCAGCAGCGTGGGGACAGGGATGAACACTGAAGCTTTCTTT. Amino acid sequence: CASSVGTGMNTEAFF.

This sequence joins TRBV7-9 and TRBJ2-1; D is unclear. This CDR3 region has 12 residues. Germline CDR1 reads SEHNR; CDR2 reads FQNEAQ (reference sequence). The germline V and J ends were trimmed by 5 bases and 9 bases, with 11 bases remaining between them. The DNA for the CDR3 is TGTGCCAGCAGCCCAGTTCCGGGTGAGCAGTTCTTC. Amino acids: CASSPVPGEQFF.

The rearrangement uses TRBV30 and TRBJ1-2; 8 bases match TRBD1. V was clipped by 1 base and J by 2 bases; unmatched bases: 12. The CDR3 is 17 residues long. The V gene's germline CDR1 is GTSNPN and CDR2 SVGIG (reference sequence). Here the CDR3 reads CAWSATWAGGKNYGYTF. The CDR3 DNA reads TGTGCCTGGAGTGCCACTTGGGCAGGGGGCAAGAACTATGGCTACACCTTC.

The rearrangement joins TRBV27 to TRBJ1-4; D gene ambiguous. Germline V CDR1 and CDR2: MNHEY, SMNVEV (reference sequence). Trimming took off 3 bases at V and 8 bases at J, with 10 bases between the two ends. This CDR3 spans 13 amino acids. CDR3 DNA sequence: TGTGCCAGCAGTTTTCAAGGGTCCGAAAAACTGTTTTTT. This translates into CASSFQGSEKLFF.

The gene calls are TRBV29-1 and TRBJ2-5; TRBD1 is a possible D gene (5 bases). V shed 2 bases and J shed 7 bases, with 20 bases lying between them. This CDR3 spans 15 amino acids. Germline CDR1 SQVTM, CDR2 ANQGSEA. The CDR3 nucleotides are TGCAGCGTTGAATCAATGACAGCGCTCGCTGGGACCCAGTACTTC. Encoded protein: CSVESMTALAGTQYF.

In its sample, this clone was seen once. The chain has TRBV30 and TRBJ2-1; 12 positions match TRBD2. Trimming at V came to 2 bases and at J to 10 bases, leaving 6 bases not matched to a gene. CDR3 length: 14 amino acids. Germline lookup yields CDR1 GTSNPN and CDR2 SVGIG (reference sequence). The CDR3: CAWSSGLAGWEQFF. CDR3 coding DNA: TGTGCCTGGAGTTCTGGACTAGCGGGATGGGAGCAGTTCTTC.